This T cell receptor (beta chain) stems from a study of PD-L1 blockade in urothelial cancer. Across the whole study: Typically, measured as a median, blood samples had 141,255 T cells.

The protocol was immunoSEQ multiplex PCR, while the TCRdb copy is restricted to in-frame clones and leaves out a portion. Of 71,000 or so clones in the sample, 85% to 90% were seen once. Concerning this clone: Its target is unknown.

General study results and limits: Better survival was forecast by a pretreatment blood TCR clonality below the median.

Here the sequenced sample was PBMCs, taken around atezolizumab (anti-PD-L1) treatment. The receptor's source is a man aged 55 to 70 with urothelial cancer.

The CDR3 loop reads CASSLVGVGGQPQHF. DNA for the CDR3: TGTGCCAGCAGCTTAGTCGGGGTCGGGGGTCAGCCCCAGCATTTT. This chain connects TRBV7-2 to TRBJ1-5; D is perhaps TRBD1 (5 bases). The V gene lost 1 base and the J gene lost 6 bases, with 13 bases spanning the gap. CDR1 and CDR2 from the germline V gene are SGHTA and FQGNSA. This CDR3 has 15 residues. Together with reference TRBV7-2 and TRBJ1-5, the CDR3 gives the full variable domain: GAGVSQSPSNKVTEKGKDVELRCDPISGHTALYWYRQSLGQGLEFLIYFQGNSAPDKSGLPSDRFSAERTGGSVSTLTIQRTQQEDSAVYLCASSLVGVGGQPQHFGDGTRLSIL.